The 15 T cell receptor beta chains below come from one sample, sequenced in a study of regulatory T cells in long-lasting Graves disease. The time point denotes: persistent/refractory GD, antithyroid drugs over 5 years with positive TRAb. PBMC-derived RNA was used for the TCR library. Researchers made TCR beta libraries by using iRepertoire HTBI primers and running Arm-PCR on CDR3 regions. From the multiplex PCR reads, TCRdb called clonotypes with MiXCR, one entry per CDR3 protein. The sample gives more than 650,000 distinct CDR3 sequences, around 30% of which show up once; about two fifths is in the top ten. The starting material was peripheral blood mononuclear cells (PBMCs), obtained when the disease was refractory, from a patient treated with antithyroid drugs. Source of these receptors: a female donor with Graves disease.

The chain has TRBV18 and TRBJ1-1, with 8 nucleotides matching TRBD1. The germline V gene encodes CDR1 KGHSH and CDR2 LQKENI. The CDR3 sequence is 13 residues long. The V segment lost 5 bases and the J segment 4 bases; nucleotides outside the gene matches: 3. The CDR3 nucleotides are TGTGCCAGCTCATCCGGGACAGGCACTGAAGCTTTCTTT. It encodes CASSSGTGTEAFF.

This chain links TRBV5-4 with TRBJ1-1; TRBD1 might be the D (5 bases). Trimming removed 4 bases from V and 8 bases from J, with 12 bases in between. CDR1 SGHNT and CDR2 YYREEE come from the germline V gene (reference sequence). This CDR3 comprises 12 residues. CDR3 DNA sequence: TGTGCCAGCAGCCTAATAGGGGTGGAAGCTTTCTTT. This encodes CASSLIGVEAFF.

The chain is built from TRBV11-2 and TRBJ2-2, with TRBD1 identical over 8 bases. Germline CDR1 is SGHAT and CDR2 is FQNNGV. The CDR3 consists of 15 residues. Trimming at V came to 8 bases and at J to 4 bases, leaving 9 bases not matched to a gene. CDR3 in DNA: TGTGCCAGCGGCTGGACAGGGTTAGGCACCGGGGAGCTGTTTTTT. As protein: CASGWTGLGTGELFF.

This clonotype was seen a few times. V usage is TRBV7-9 and J usage is TRBJ1-2, with D possibly TRBD1 on 5 matching bases. Germline V gives CDR1 SEHNR, CDR2 FQNEAQ (reference sequence). The CDR3 extends over 12 amino acids. V shed 2 bases and J shed 10 bases, with 11 bases lying between them. The CDR3 region is CASSLMGEDYTF. CDR3 nucleotides: TGTGCCAGCAGCTTAATGGGGGAGGACTACACCTTC.

V and J are TRBV12-3 or TRBV12-4 and TRBJ2-2, with D maybe TRBD2 (5 bases). This CDR3 is 14 amino acids long. V lost 2 bases and J 6 bases, leaving 10 bases between the germline ends. The CDR3 DNA reads TGTGCCAGCAGTTTAATTGGAGGCGCCGGGGAGCTGTTTTTT. It codes for CASSLIGGAGELFF.

This clonotype occurred a few times. This chain joins TRBV11-2 and TRBJ2-6; D gene uncertain. V dropped 3 bases and J dropped 2 bases, with 8 bases sitting between them. Germline CDR1 is SGHAT and CDR2 is FQNNGV. CDR3 length: 15 residues. The CDR3 is CASSLRFAGANVLTF. CDR3 bases: TGTGCCAGCAGCTTGAGGTTTGCTGGGGCCAACGTCCTGACTTTC.

This chain uses TRBV11-3 with TRBJ2-2; 12 bases map to TRBD2. Losses at the gene ends were 1 base for V and 5 bases for J; bases not matched to a gene: 11. Germline V gives CDR1 SGHNT, CDR2 YENEEA. The CDR3 covers 19 residues. For the CDR3, the DNA is TGTGCCAGCAGCTTAGTATCTAGCGGGAGGGCCTGGTGGACCGGGGAGCTGTTTTTT. Its translation: CASSLVSSGRAWWTGELFF.

This clonotype was seen repeatedly, ten times or more. V usage is TRBV12-5 and J usage is TRBJ2-7; 7 bases match TRBD2. Losses at the gene ends were 6 bases for V and 3 bases for J; bases not matched to a gene: 5. Germline loops: CDR1 LGHNT, CDR2 FRNRAP. The CDR3 contains 13 residues. This chain's CDR3 is CASGRGRGYEQYF. The DNA for the CDR3 is TGTGCTAGTGGCCGTGGGAGGGGCTACGAGCAGTACTTC.

This chain uses TRBV20-1 with TRBJ2-1; D might be TRBD2 (6 bases). The CDR3 sequence is 16 residues long. Trimming removed 4 bases at V and 5 bases at J, with 21 bases between. Germline V gives CDR1 DFQATT, CDR2 SNEGSKA (reference sequence). CDR3 sequence: CSANGGLLAVDNEQFF. CDR3 sequence (DNA): TGCAGTGCTAATGGGGGACTCTTAGCGGTCGACAATGAGCAGTTCTTC.

The rearrangement links TRBV27 to TRBJ2-2; possibly TRBD1 for D (5 bases). Trimming cost V 4 bases and J 1 base, with 10 bases left between them. Germline assignment: CDR1 MNHEY and CDR2 SMNVEV (reference sequence). The CDR3 length is 15 residues. The chain's CDR3 is CASSSLTGNTGELFF. CDR3 nucleotides: TGTGCCAGCAGTTCCCTCACAGGGAACACCGGGGAGCTGTTTTTT.

The sample holds one count of this clonotype. J is TRBJ2-6 and V is TRBV12-3 or TRBV12-4; D gene ambiguous. The V end lost 2 bases, the J end lost 0 bases, and 5 bases lay between the germline ends. The CDR3 runs 15 residues. CDR3 loop: CASSLTASGANVLTF. DNA of the CDR3: TGTGCCAGCAGTTTAACGGCCTCTGGGGCCAACGTCCTGACTTTC.

The CDR3 nucleotides read TGTGCCAGCACCAAGGTGGCGGGGGAGCAGTACTTC. Its protein is CASTKVAGEQYF. The chain couples TRBV6-1 to TRBJ2-7; the D gene is possibly TRBD2 (6 bases). V dropped 7 bases and J dropped 7 bases, with 14 bases sitting between them. From germline, CDR1 is MNHNS and CDR2 SASEGT. The CDR3 is made up of 12 amino acids.

The CDR3 DNA reads as TGTGCCAGTAGTCCGGGACCTTCGGGGGATTCACCCCTCCACTTT. This encodes CASSPGPSGDSPLHF. V and J are TRBV19 and TRBJ1-6; tentatively, D is TRBD1 (5 bases). Trimming removed 5 bases at V and 8 bases at J, with 16 bases between. The germline V gene encodes CDR1 LNHDA and CDR2 SQIVND (reference sequence). The CDR3 sequence is 15 residues long. The full variable domain, with the rest looked up from reference TRBV19 and TRBJ1-6, is DGGITQSPKYLFRKEGQNVTLSCEQNLNHDAMYWYRQDPGQGLRLIYYSQIVNDFQKGDIAEGYSVSREKKESFPLTVTSAQKNPTAFYLCASSPGPSGDSPLHFGNGTRLTVT.

This clonotype was seen only a few times. This rearrangement joins TRBV29-1 to TRBJ1-5, with D perhaps matching TRBD1 (6 bases). The germline V and J ends were trimmed by 6 bases and 2 bases, with 23 bases remaining between them. The germline V gene encodes CDR1 SQVTM and CDR2 ANQGSEA. This CDR3 is built from 17 residues. CDR3 DNA: TGCAGCGTCGCTCCGGGCGGGGGGCTTGGGGGCAATCAGCCCCAGCATTTT. Encoded protein: CSVAPGGGLGGNQPQHF.

This clonotype was counted once. The chain uses TRBV3-1 and TRBJ2-7; 7 bases line up with TRBD2. This CDR3 is 16 amino acids long. The V and J ends lost 0 bases and 6 bases, in that order; junction bases with no gene match: 11. Germline V CDR1 and CDR2: LGHDT, YNNKEL (reference sequence). The CDR3: CASSQDLGLEGLEQYF. The DNA of the CDR3 is TGTGCCAGCAGCCAAGATCTCGGACTAGAGGGGCTCGAGCAGTACTTC.